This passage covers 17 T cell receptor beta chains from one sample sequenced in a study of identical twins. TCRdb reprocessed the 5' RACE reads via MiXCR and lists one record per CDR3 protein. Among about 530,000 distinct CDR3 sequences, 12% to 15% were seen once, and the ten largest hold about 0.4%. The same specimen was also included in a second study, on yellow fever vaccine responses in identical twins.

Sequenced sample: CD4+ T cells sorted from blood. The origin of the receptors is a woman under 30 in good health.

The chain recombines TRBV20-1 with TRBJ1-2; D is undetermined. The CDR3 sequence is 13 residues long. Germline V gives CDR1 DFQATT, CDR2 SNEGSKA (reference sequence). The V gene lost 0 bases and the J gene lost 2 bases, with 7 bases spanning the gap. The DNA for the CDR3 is TGCAGTGCTAGAGAGTCAGCGAACTATGGCTACACCTTC. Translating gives CSARESANYGYTF.

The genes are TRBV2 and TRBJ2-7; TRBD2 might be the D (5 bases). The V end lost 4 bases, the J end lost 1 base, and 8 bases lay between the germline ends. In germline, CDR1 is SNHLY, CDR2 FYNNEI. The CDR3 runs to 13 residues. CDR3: CASSVTGSYEQYV. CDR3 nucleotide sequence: TGTGCCAGCAGTGTAACGGGATCCTACGAGCAGTACGTC.

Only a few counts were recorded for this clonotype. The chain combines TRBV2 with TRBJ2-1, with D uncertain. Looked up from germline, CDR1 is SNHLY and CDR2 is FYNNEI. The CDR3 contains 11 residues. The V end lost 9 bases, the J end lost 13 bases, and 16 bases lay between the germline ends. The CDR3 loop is CARGSETPQFF. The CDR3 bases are TGTGCCAGGGGGTCGGAGACTCCCCAGTTCTTC.

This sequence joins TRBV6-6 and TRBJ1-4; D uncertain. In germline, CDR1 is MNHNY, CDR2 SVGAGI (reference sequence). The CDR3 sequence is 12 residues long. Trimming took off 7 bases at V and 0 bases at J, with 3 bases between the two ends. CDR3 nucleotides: TGTGCCAGCACCGCAACTAATGAAAAACTGTTTTTT. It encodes CASTATNEKLFF.

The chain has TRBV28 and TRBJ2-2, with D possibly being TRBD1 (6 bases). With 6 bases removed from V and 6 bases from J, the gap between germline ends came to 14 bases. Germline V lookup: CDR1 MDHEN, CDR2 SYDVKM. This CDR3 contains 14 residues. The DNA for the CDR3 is TGTGCCAGCAGACCTCAGGGGTCTCCCGGGGAGCTGTTTTTT. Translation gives CASRPQGSPGELFF.

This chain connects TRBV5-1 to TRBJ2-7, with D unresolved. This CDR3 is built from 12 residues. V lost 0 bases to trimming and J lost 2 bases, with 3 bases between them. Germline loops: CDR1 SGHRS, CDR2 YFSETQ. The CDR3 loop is CASSLGAYEQYV. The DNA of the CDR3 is TGCGCCAGCAGCTTGGGCGCCTACGAGCAGTACGTC.

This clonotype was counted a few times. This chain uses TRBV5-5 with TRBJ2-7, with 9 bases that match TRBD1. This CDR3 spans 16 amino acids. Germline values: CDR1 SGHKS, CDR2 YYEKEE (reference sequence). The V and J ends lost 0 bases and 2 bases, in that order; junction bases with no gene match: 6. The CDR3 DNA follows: TGTGCCAGCAGCTTGGGGCCAGGGACAGGGACCTACGAGCAGTACTTC. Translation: CASSLGPGTGTYEQYF.

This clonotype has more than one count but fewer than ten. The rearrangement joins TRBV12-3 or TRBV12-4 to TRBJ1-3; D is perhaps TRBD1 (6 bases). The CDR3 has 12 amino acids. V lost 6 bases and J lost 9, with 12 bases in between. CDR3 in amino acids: CASSQQGGTIYF. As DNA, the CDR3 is TGTGCCAGCAGCCAACAGGGAGGCACCATATATTTT.

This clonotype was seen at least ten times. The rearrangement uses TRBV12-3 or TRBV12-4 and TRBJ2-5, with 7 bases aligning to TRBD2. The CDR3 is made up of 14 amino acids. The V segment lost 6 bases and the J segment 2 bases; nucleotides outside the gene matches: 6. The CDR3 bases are TGTGCCAGCAGCCTGAGCGGGGCGCAAGAGACCCAGTACTTC. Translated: CASSLSGAQETQYF.

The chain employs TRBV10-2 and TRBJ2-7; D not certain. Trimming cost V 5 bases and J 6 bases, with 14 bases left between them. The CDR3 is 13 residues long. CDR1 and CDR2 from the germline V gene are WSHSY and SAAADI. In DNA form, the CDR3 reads TGCGCCAGCAGTTCCCGTCCCGAAGGCGAGCAGTACTTC. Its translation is CASSSRPEGEQYF.

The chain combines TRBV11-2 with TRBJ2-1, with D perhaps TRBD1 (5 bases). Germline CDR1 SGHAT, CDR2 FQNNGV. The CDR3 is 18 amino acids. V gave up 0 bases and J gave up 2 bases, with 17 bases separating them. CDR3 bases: TGTGCCAGCAGCTTAGAAGGCAGCACAGGAGAGGCCTACAATGAGCAGTTCTTC. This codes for CASSLEGSTGEAYNEQFF.

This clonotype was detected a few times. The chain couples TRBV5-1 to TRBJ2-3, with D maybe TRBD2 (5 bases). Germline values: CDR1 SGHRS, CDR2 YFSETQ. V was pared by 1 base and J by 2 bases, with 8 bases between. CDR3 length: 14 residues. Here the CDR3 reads CASSLSGITDTQYF. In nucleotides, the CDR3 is TGCGCCAGCAGCTTGTCGGGGATCACAGATACGCAGTATTTT.

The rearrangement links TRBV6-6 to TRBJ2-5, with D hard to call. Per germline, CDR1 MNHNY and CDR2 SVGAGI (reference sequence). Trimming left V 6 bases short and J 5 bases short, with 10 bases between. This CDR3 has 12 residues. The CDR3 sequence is CASRSAEETQYF. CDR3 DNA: TGTGCCAGCAGGTCCGCAGAGGAGACCCAGTACTTC.

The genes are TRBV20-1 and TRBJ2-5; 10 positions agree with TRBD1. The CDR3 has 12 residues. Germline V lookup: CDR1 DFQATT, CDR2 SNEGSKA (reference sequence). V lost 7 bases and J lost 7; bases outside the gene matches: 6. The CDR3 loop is CSGTGGAGTQYF. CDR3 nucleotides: TGCAGTGGGACAGGGGGGGCGGGGACCCAGTACTTC.

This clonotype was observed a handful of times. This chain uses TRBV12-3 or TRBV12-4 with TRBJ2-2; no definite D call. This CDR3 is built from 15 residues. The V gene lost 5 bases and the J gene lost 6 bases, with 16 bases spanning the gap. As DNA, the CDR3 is TGTGCCAGCAGTCCCAACATAGGACGTCCCGGGGAGCTGTTTTTT. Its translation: CASSPNIGRPGELFF.

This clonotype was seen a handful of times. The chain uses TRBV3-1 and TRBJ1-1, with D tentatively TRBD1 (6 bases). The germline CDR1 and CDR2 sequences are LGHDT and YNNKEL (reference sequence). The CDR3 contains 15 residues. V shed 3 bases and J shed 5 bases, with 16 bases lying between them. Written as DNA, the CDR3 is TGTGCCAGCAGCCAGGGGGGGGCCCGGAGTACTGAAGCTTTCTTT. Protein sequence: CASSQGGARSTEAFF.

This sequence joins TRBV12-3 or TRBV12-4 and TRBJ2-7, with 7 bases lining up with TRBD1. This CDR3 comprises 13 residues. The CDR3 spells CASRGGIYNEQYF. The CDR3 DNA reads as TGTGCGTCACGAGGGGGCATTTACAACGAGCAGTACTTC.